A selection of T cell receptor beta chains follows, all from one sample in a study of T cell repertoires in cytomegalovirus infection. TCRdb ran MiXCR on the reads and lists one entry per CDR3 protein. The repertoire includes 130,000 or so distinct CDR3 sequences, under 8% of them detected once, and more than 15% sits in the top ten. Sequenced material: PBMCs. The receptors stem from a human donor in good health (CMV status not recorded). Some clones in this sample may be carry-over from other donors' samples. Both conserved end residues are part of each CDR3. A D gene is named only where the DNA matches it firmly. Part of the rows lack a size; the others show once, few, many or a class for expanded clones.

size: many; V: TRBV7-9; D: .; J: TRBJ1-2; CDR3: CASSDTNYGYTF; DNA: TGTGCCAGCAGCGACACTAACTATGGCTACACCTTC
size: many; V: TRBV5-1; D: .; J: TRBJ2-7; CDR3: CASSLGGAASYEQYF; DNA: TGCGCCAGCAGCTTGGGGGGTGCCGCGTCCTACGAGCAGTACTTC
size: .; V: TRBV18; D: .; J: TRBJ1-5; CDR3: CASSLGDSVNQPQHF; DNA: TGTGCCAGCTCATTGGGTGACAGTGTGAATCAGCCCCAGCATTTT
size: few; V: TRBV2; D: .; J: TRBJ1-1; CDR3: CASSGTVGTEAFF; DNA: TGTGCCAGCAGTGGGACAGTGGGGACTGAAGCTTTCTTT
size: few; V: TRBV19; D: .; J: TRBJ1-5; CDR3: CASSPDGDSNQPQHF; DNA: TGTGCCAGTAGTCCGGACGGGGATAGCAATCAGCCCCAGCATTTT
size: few; V: TRBV20-1; D: .; J: TRBJ2-1; CDR3: CSTSSYNEQFF; DNA: TGCAGCACTAGCTCCTACAATGAGCAGTTCTTC
size: many; V: TRBV7-4; D: .; J: TRBJ1-3; CDR3: CASSAIGGGRIRVSGNTIYF; DNA: TGTGCCAGCAGCGCCATTGGGGGGGGGCGTATCCGAGTCTCTGGAAACACCATATATTTT
size: few; V: TRBV7-9; D: .; J: TRBJ2-5; CDR3: CASSLDRRFRGDQETQYF; DNA: TGTGCCAGCAGCTTAGATCGCCGTTTTAGAGGGGATCAAGAGACCCAGTACTTC
size: many; V: TRBV11-3; D: .; J: TRBJ2-3; CDR3: CASSLRHSTDTQYF; DNA: TGTGCCAGCAGCTTAAGACACTCCACAGATACGCAGTATTTT
size: many; V: TRBV7-3; D: TRBD2; J: TRBJ2-1; CDR3: CASSLSGLADNEQFF; DNA: TGTGCCAGCAGCTTAAGTGGACTAGCCGACAATGAGCAGTTCTTC
size: many; V: TRBV28; D: .; J: TRBJ2-3; CDR3: CATKGDYQYF; DNA: TGTGCCACTAAGGGGGACTACCAGTATTTT
size: .; V: TRBV19; D: TRBD1; J: TRBJ2-2; CDR3: CASSKKTGGSGELFF; DNA: TGTGCCAGTAGTAAAAAGACAGGGGGCTCCGGGGAGCTGTTTTTT
size: few; V: TRBV10-3; D: .; J: TRBJ1-1; CDR3: CAIGARDIEAFF; DNA: TGTGCCATCGGGGCCAGAGATATTGAAGCTTTCTTT
size: many; V: TRBV7-9; D: .; J: TRBJ1-1; CDR3: CASSYNREGTGAFF; DNA: TGTGCCAGCAGCTATAACAGGGAGGGGACTGGAGCTTTCTTT
size: many; V: TRBV14; D: TRBD1; J: TRBJ2-7; CDR3: CASSQQPTGAGQYF; DNA: TGTGCCAGCAGCCAGCAACCTACAGGGGCCGGGCAGTACTTC
size: .; V: TRBV30; D: TRBD1; J: TRBJ1-6; CDR3: CAWSSGQGAGGNSPLHF; DNA: TGTGCCTGGAGTTCGGGGCAGGGGGCTGGTGGGAATTCACCCCTCCACTTT
size: many; V: TRBV20-1; D: TRBD1; J: TRBJ2-5; CDR3: CSAPTGWQETQYF; DNA: TGCAGTGCCCCGACAGGGTGGCAAGAGACCCAGTACTTC
size: many; V: TRBV6-1; D: TRBD1; J: TRBJ1-5; CDR3: CASSLVGTGQNQPQHF; DNA: TGTGCCAGCAGCTTAGTTGGGACAGGCCAAAATCAGCCCCAGCATTTT
size: .; V: TRBV12-3/TRBV12-4; D: TRBD1; J: TRBJ2-3; CDR3: CASRIRDRGTTDTQYF; DNA: TGTGCCAGCAGGATCCGGGACAGGGGCACCACAGATACGCAGTATTTT
size: few; V: TRBV19; D: .; J: TRBJ1-4; CDR3: CASSIGFNGEKLFF; DNA: TGTGCCAGTAGTATCGGTTTCAACGGGGAAAAACTGTTTTTT
size: many; V: TRBV7-2; D: .; J: TRBJ1-5; CDR3: CASSSGASNQPQHF; DNA: TGTGCCAGCAGCTCAGGGGCCAGCAATCAGCCCCAGCATTTT
size: few; V: TRBV6-1; D: .; J: TRBJ1-4; CDR3: CASSVGAGEKLFF; DNA: TGTGCCAGCAGTGTTGGGGCGGGGGAAAAACTGTTTTTT
size: .; V: TRBV6-1; D: .; J: TRBJ1-4; CDR3: CASSEDWGILDEKLFF; DNA: TGTGCCAGCAGTGAAGATTGGGGAATCCTAGATGAAAAACTGTTTTTT
size: many; V: TRBV7-2; D: TRBD1; J: TRBJ1-5; CDR3: CASSLGTGQPQHF; DNA: TGTGCCAGCAGCTTAGGGACAGGGCAGCCCCAGCATTTT
size: many; V: TRBV28; D: .; J: TRBJ1-1; CDR3: CASSPTGVGAFF; DNA: TGTGCCAGCAGCCCAACGGGGGTCGGAGCTTTCTTT
size: few; V: TRBV28; D: .; J: TRBJ2-7; CDR3: CASSLRLIYEQYF; DNA: TGTGCCAGCAGCCTACGGCTGATCTACGAGCAGTACTTC
size: few; V: TRBV20-1; D: .; J: TRBJ1-5; CDR3: CAGRVDQPQHF; DNA: TGCGCGGGGCGAGTTGATCAGCCCCAGCATTTT
size: .; V: TRBV6-1; D: .; J: TRBJ1-2; CDR3: CASSKDGNYGYTF; DNA: TGTGCCAGCAGTAAAGACGGAAACTATGGCTACACCTTC
size: many; V: TRBV7-8; D: .; J: TRBJ1-6; CDR3: CASSLGGAGNSPLHF; DNA: TGTGCCAGCAGCTTAGGGGGGGCCGGGAATTCACCCCTCCACTTT
size: many; V: TRBV7-9; D: .; J: TRBJ2-5; CDR3: CASSLTGGTSQETQYF; DNA: TGTGCCAGCAGCTTAACGGGGGGCACTAGCCAAGAGACCCAGTACTTC
size: many; V: TRBV7-3; D: .; J: TRBJ1-5; CDR3: CASSSNQPQHF; DNA: TGTGCCAGCAGCAGCAATCAGCCCCAGCATTTT
size: many; V: TRBV7-2; D: .; J: TRBJ1-2; CDR3: CASSLLPESYGYTF; DNA: TGTGCCAGCAGCTTACTTCCGGAGTCCTATGGCTACACCTTC
size: many; V: TRBV12-3/TRBV12-4; D: .; J: TRBJ1-2; CDR3: CASTLTGAGGYTF; DNA: TGTGCCAGCACACTCACGGGTGCTGGAGGCTACACCTTC
size: .; V: TRBV20-1; D: .; J: TRBJ2-2; CDR3: CSARDAGNTGELFF; DNA: TGCAGTGCTAGAGATGCGGGGAACACCGGGGAGCTGTTTTTT
size: .; V: TRBV6-4; D: .; J: TRBJ2-1; CDR3: CASSDSSLKRASSYNEQFF; DNA: TGTGCCAGCAGTGACTCGAGCCTCAAACGCGCCAGCTCCTACAATGAGCAGTTCTTC
size: .; V: TRBV19; D: .; J: TRBJ2-6; CDR3: CASSIVRGSPSGANVLTF; DNA: TGTGCCAGTAGTATCGTTCGGGGGTCTCCCTCCGGGGCCAACGTCCTGACTTTC
size: few; V: TRBV29-1; D: .; J: TRBJ1-1; CDR3: CSVVQGGGSTEAFF; DNA: TGCAGCGTTGTTCAAGGGGGAGGGAGCACTGAAGCTTTCTTT
size: .; V: TRBV27; D: TRBD1; J: TRBJ1-2; CDR3: CASSASTTGLYGYTF; DNA: TGTGCCAGCAGTGCGAGCACGACAGGGCTCTATGGCTACACCTTC
size: few; V: TRBV25-1; D: TRBD2; J: TRBJ2-1; CDR3: CASTGSSGGAGEQFF; DNA: TGTGCCAGTACCGGGTCTAGCGGGGGGGCGGGTGAGCAGTTCTTC
size: .; V: TRBV20-1; D: .; J: TRBJ1-1; CDR3: CSAYSTRPEAFF; DNA: TGCAGTGCTTACAGTACCCGTCCTGAAGCTTTCTTT
size: many; V: TRBV28; D: TRBD2; J: TRBJ2-1; CDR3: CASSLLAGVYNEQFF; DNA: TGTGCCAGCAGTTTGCTAGCGGGAGTATACAATGAGCAGTTCTTC
size: many; V: TRBV7-2; D: .; J: TRBJ1-1; CDR3: CASSPTGFPTEAFF; DNA: TGTGCCAGCAGCCCTACAGGGTTTCCGACTGAAGCTTTCTTT
size: few; V: TRBV6-2/TRBV6-3; D: TRBD1; J: TRBJ1-5; CDR3: CASIEGTRQGQPQHF; DNA: TGTGCCAGCATTGAAGGCACCCGACAGGGTCAGCCCCAGCATTTT
size: few; V: TRBV12-3/TRBV12-4; D: .; J: TRBJ2-4; CDR3: CASRAGGENPIQYF; DNA: TGTGCCAGCAGGGCTGGGGGCGAGAACCCGATTCAGTACTTC
size: many; V: TRBV11-3; D: TRBD1; J: TRBJ2-1; CDR3: CASSPSGTGPDNEQFF; DNA: TGTGCCAGCAGCCCTAGTGGGACAGGGCCTGACAATGAGCAGTTCTTC
size: .; V: TRBV5-4; D: .; J: TRBJ2-1; CDR3: CATTPGASEGGQFF; DNA: TGTGCCACAACTCCGGGGGCCAGTGAAGGCGGGCAGTTCTTC
size: many; V: TRBV7-3; D: TRBD2; J: TRBJ2-2; CDR3: CASSETSGANTGELFF; DNA: TGTGCCAGCAGCGAAACTAGCGGGGCGAACACCGGGGAGCTGTTTTTT
size: .; V: TRBV11-2; D: TRBD2; J: TRBJ2-7; CDR3: CASRRLAGGYEQYF; DNA: TGTGCCAGCAGAAGACTAGCGGGGGGCTACGAGCAGTACTTC